One sample yielded the 25 T cell receptor beta chains listed below, sequenced in a study of T cell responses to AZD1222 COVID-19 vaccine (dated by TCRdb to about 2021). The library was built by means of the immunoSEQ multiplex PCR assay. Entries here come from immuneACCESS through TCRdb and include only in-frame sequences with V and J called. Some clones fail to appear in such tables; in the studies checked, an unresolved V gene covers under half of the shortfall, and the cause of the remainder is unknown. The sample includes roughly 200,000 clones, with about 91% observed a single time. The ten most abundant clones make up approximately 7.7% of the sample. The time point label of this sample denotes: baseline before first vaccination. The sample here was peripheral blood, taken on day 0 of AZD1222 vaccination. These receptors were collected from an adult in good health.

J is TRBJ2-1 and V is TRBV9; tentatively, D is TRBD1 (6 bases). CDR3 length: 13 residues. V was clipped by 4 bases and J by 9 bases, with 14 bases between them. CDR1 SGDLS and CDR2 YYNGEE come from the germline V gene. The CDR3, as DNA: TGTGCCAGCAGCCCCCAGGGGAAGGGTGAGCAGTTCTTC. Its protein is CASSPQGKGEQFF.

The V call is TRBV10-1, the J call TRBJ1-5; TRBD1 aligns across 9 bases. CDR3 length equals 16 residues. Germline V CDR1 and CDR2: WNHNN, SYGVQD (reference sequence). V lost 11 bases, J lost 0 bases, and 11 bases stayed unmatched. The CDR3 bases are TGCGCCTGTCGACAGGGGGATCCCTATAGCAATCAGCCCCAGCATTTT. The encoded protein is CACRQGDPYSNQPQHF.

As DNA, the CDR3 is TGTGCCAGTAGTATAGATGGCCGGGCTTCTGGAAACACCATATATTTT. Translated, it gives CASSIDGRASGNTIYF. V is TRBV19 and J is TRBJ1-3; the D is unclear. The CDR3 runs to 16 residues. The germline V gene encodes CDR1 LNHDA and CDR2 SQIVND (reference sequence). Trimming pared 0 bases from V and 1 base from J, leaving 10 bases between.

V is TRBV19 and J is TRBJ1-6, with D hard to call. Germline CDR1 reads LNHDA; CDR2 reads SQIVND (reference sequence). V lost 0 bases to trimming and J lost 8 bases, with 8 bases between them. This CDR3 is built from 14 residues. CDR3 in amino acids: CASSIEEADSPLHF. The CDR3 DNA is TGTGCCAGTAGTATAGAGGAGGCCGATTCACCCCTCCACTTT.

The chain combines TRBV7-2 with TRBJ1-3; no clear D gene. This CDR3 contains 16 residues. V was pared by 2 bases and J by 3 bases, with 14 bases between. In germline, CDR1 is SGHTA, CDR2 FQGNSA. In DNA form, the CDR3 reads TGTGCCAGCAGCTTATATGCAGAAGTGGGTGGAAACACCATATATTTT. Protein: CASSLYAEVGGNTIYF.

The chain recombines TRBV9 with TRBJ1-6, with 8 positions matching TRBD1. The CDR3 sequence is 19 residues long. Germline values: CDR1 SGDLS, CDR2 YYNGEE. V lost 0 bases, J lost 6 bases, and 14 bases stayed unmatched. The CDR3 reads CASSVEPPGQGAANSPLHF. In nucleotides, the CDR3 is TGTGCCAGCAGCGTAGAGCCACCCGGACAGGGAGCGGCTAATTCACCCCTCCACTTT.

The count of this clone is one. This chain joins TRBV19 and TRBJ1-2; D not resolved. This CDR3 comprises 15 residues. Germline CDR1 and CDR2: LNHDA and SQIVND (reference sequence). Trimming took off 1 base at V and 1 base at J, with 10 bases between the two ends. The DNA of the CDR3 is TGTGCCAGTAGTATAGGAGGTTCGGGTAACTATGGCTACACCTTC. Amino acid sequence: CASSIGGSGNYGYTF.

The chain couples TRBV5-4 to TRBJ1-5; the D gene is possibly TRBD1 (5 bases). Germline V gene sequence: CDR1 SGHNT, CDR2 YYREEE (reference sequence). The CDR3 spans 15 residues. V was clipped by 1 base and J by 5 bases, with 13 bases between them. As DNA, the CDR3 is TGTGCCAGCAGCTTGCGGGGGGAGAAGGATCAGCCCCAGCATTTT. This gives the protein CASSLRGEKDQPQHF.

This chain uses TRBV5-1 with TRBJ1-2; D is unclear. This CDR3 is 14 amino acids long. The ends were cut back, 5 bases at V and 2 bases at J, with 13 bases in the middle. The V gene's germline CDR1 is SGHRS and CDR2 YFSETQ. DNA of the CDR3: TGCGCCAGCAGTCCGGCCACCGCAAACTATGGCTACACCTTC. Protein: CASSPATANYGYTF.

The chain uses TRBV4-2 and TRBJ2-1, with D possibly matching TRBD2 (7 bases). Germline CDR1 reads LGHNA; CDR2 reads YNFKEQ. Trimming shortened V by 0 bases and J by 4 bases, and 16 bases separated the two germline ends. The CDR3 spans 17 residues. CDR3 loop: CASSQERVAGAYNEQFF. CDR3 sequence (DNA): TGTGCCAGCAGCCAAGAGCGGGTCGCGGGGGCATACAATGAGCAGTTCTTC.

The chain couples TRBV11-2 to TRBJ2-7; possible D gene TRBD1, 5 bases. This CDR3 is built from 13 residues. Germline CDR1 and CDR2: SGHAT and FQNNGV. The germline V and J ends were trimmed by 5 bases and 4 bases, with 12 bases remaining between them. CDR3 DNA: TGTGCCAGCAGCCCCCCCCAGGGATACGAGCAGTACTTC. Amino acids: CASSPPQGYEQYF.

The chain joins TRBV28 to TRBJ2-4; 9 nucleotides match TRBD1. Germline loops: CDR1 MDHEN, CDR2 SYDVKM. The CDR3 is 18 amino acids. Losses at the gene ends were 7 bases for V and 1 base for J; bases not matched to a gene: 14. The CDR3 loop is CASNYTPGTGRAKNIQYF. CDR3 nucleotide sequence: TGTGCCAGCAACTATACACCCGGGACAGGGAGGGCCAAAAACATTCAGTACTTC.

This clone was detected once. The genes are TRBV27 and TRBJ2-7, with 12 bases matching TRBD2. Germline CDR1 is MNHEY and CDR2 is SMNVEV (reference sequence). The CDR3 is made up of 16 amino acids. V shed 6 bases and J 2 bases; nucleotides not matched to a gene: 8. CDR3: CASSTTGLAGAYEQYF. The CDR3 DNA sequence: TGTGCCAGCAGCACTACGGGACTAGCGGGCGCCTACGAGCAGTACTTC.

This chain uses TRBV11-2 with TRBJ2-1; 7 bases align to TRBD2. With V trimmed by 1 base and J by 5 bases, 8 bases remained unmatched. This CDR3 has 16 residues. CDR1 is SGHAT and CDR2 is FQNNGV in the germline V gene. The CDR3 here is CASSLVAQRGNNEQFF. CDR3 DNA sequence: TGTGCCAGCAGCTTAGTAGCCCAGCGGGGAAACAATGAGCAGTTCTTC. Full variable domain (outside the CDR3, taken from reference TRBV11-2 and TRBJ2-1): EAGVAQSPRYKIIEKRQSVAFWCNPISGHATLYWYQQILGQGPKLLIQFQNNGVVDDSQLPKDRFSAERLKGVDSTLKIQPAKLEDSAVYLCASSLVAQRGNNEQFFGPGTRLTVL.

CDR3 protein: CAWSPSLGGTGYTF. DNA for the CDR3: TGTGCCTGGAGCCCCTCTCTAGGGGGGACTGGCTACACCTTC. The chain uses TRBV30 and TRBJ1-2, with a possible D match to TRBD1 (6 bases). Germline assignment: CDR1 GTSNPN and CDR2 SVGIG (reference sequence). With 3 bases removed from V and 7 bases from J, the gap between germline ends came to 18 bases. The CDR3 is 14 residues long.

This chain joins TRBV10-3 and TRBJ1-2; TRBD1 aligns across 9 bases. The CDR3 sequence is 14 residues long. CDR1 is ENHRY, CDR2 SYGVKD, per germline. J gave up 1 base and V 6 bases, and 3 bases lay outside the gene matches. The CDR3 coding sequence is TGTGCCATCAGGCGACAGGGGGGTAACTATGGCTACACCTTC. Translated, it gives CAIRRQGGNYGYTF.

This chain uses TRBV6-2 or TRBV6-3 with TRBJ1-6, with D hard to call. CDR3 length equals 13 residues. The germline V and J ends were trimmed by 2 bases and 6 bases, with 5 bases remaining between them. Per germline, CDR1 MNHEY and CDR2 SVGEGT. CDR3 nucleotide sequence: TGTGCCAGCAGTTACATGGGTAATTCACCCCTCCACTTT. Translating gives CASSYMGNSPLHF.

This clone has just one count. J is TRBJ1-3 and V is TRBV11-2, with TRBD1 as a possible D gene (5 bases). The CDR3 runs to 16 residues. Germline-derived CDR1 and CDR2 are SGHAT and FQNNGV. The V end lost 2 bases, the J end lost 2 bases, and 13 bases lay between the germline ends. The chain's CDR3 is CASSLPGTDTGNTIYF. The CDR3 DNA follows: TGTGCCAGCAGCTTACCCGGGACTGATACTGGAAACACCATATATTTT.

This clone was counted a few times. The CDR3 is CAWNGQGFGGELFF. Here the CDR3 DNA reads TGTGCCTGGAATGGACAGGGTTTCGGCGGGGAGCTGTTTTTT. This chain uses TRBV30 with TRBJ2-2; 8 bases match TRBD1. Germline V gene sequence: CDR1 GTSNPN, CDR2 SVGIG (reference sequence). With V trimmed by 4 bases and J by 7 bases, 8 bases remained unmatched. The CDR3 length is 14 residues.

The chain is built from TRBV7-2 and TRBJ2-3; TRBD2 agrees at 9 bases. The CDR3 runs 18 residues. Germline CDR1 and CDR2: SGHTA and FQGNSA. The J segment lost 0 bases and the V segment lost 2 bases, leaving 9 bases of the junction unmatched. CDR3 residues: CASSLKAGGTTSTDTQYF. As DNA, the CDR3 is TGTGCCAGCAGCTTAAAAGCGGGGGGCACTACTAGCACAGATACGCAGTATTTT.

This rearrangement joins TRBV5-1 to TRBJ2-7; TRBD1 or TRBD2 may be the D gene (5 bases each). The CDR3 has 16 amino acids. Trimming removed 5 bases at V and 2 bases at J, with 20 bases between. Germline V lookup: CDR1 SGHRS, CDR2 YFSETQ. CDR3 protein: CASSHWGGGNPYEQYF. For the CDR3, the DNA is TGCGCCAGCAGTCACTGGGGTGGGGGTAATCCCTACGAGCAGTACTTC.

The rearrangement uses TRBV3-1 (or the pseudogene TRBV3-2) and TRBJ1-2; D is undetermined. Trimming pared 3 bases from V and 0 bases from J, leaving 5 bases between. CDR1 and CDR2 (germline): LGHDT, YNNKEL (reference sequence). The CDR3 spans 13 residues. As DNA, the CDR3 is TGTGCCAGCAGCCACAGTTCTAACTATGGCTACACCTTC. Encoded protein: CASSHSSNYGYTF.

The chain couples TRBV10-3 to TRBJ1-5, with D possibly TRBD1 on 6 matching bases. Per germline, CDR1 ENHRY and CDR2 SYGVKD. Trimming stripped 6 bases from V and 3 bases from J, with 9 bases between. CDR3 length: 13 amino acids. The CDR3 loop reads CAISRDINQPQHF. The CDR3 DNA is TGTGCCATCAGCCGGGACATCAATCAGCCCCAGCATTTT.

The V gene is TRBV20-1, the J gene TRBJ1-6, with unresolved D. V lost 3 bases to trimming and J lost 4 bases, with 7 bases between them. Germline CDR1 reads DFQATT; CDR2 reads SNEGSKA (reference sequence). The CDR3 covers 13 residues. In DNA, the CDR3 is TGCAGTGCTAGTATAGGATATAATTCACCCCTCCACTTT. It encodes CSASIGYNSPLHF.

This clone was seen only a few times. The rearrangement links TRBV27 to TRBJ1-2; 8 bases map to TRBD1. V was clipped by 3 bases and J by 8 bases; unmatched bases: 8. Germline V gene lookup returns CDR1 MNHEY and CDR2 SMNVEV (reference sequence). The CDR3 sequence is 14 residues long. This CDR3 reads CASSFLAPGGGYTF. The CDR3, as DNA: TGTGCCAGCAGTTTTCTCGCCCCAGGGGGCGGCTACACCTTC.